These 32 T cell receptor beta chains were sequenced from one sample in a study of control samples from healthy donors and cancer patients. Sequencing used immunoSEQ multiplex PCR; TCRdb keeps in-frame clones, though not all of them. The data contain around 170,000 clones, about 90% of them singletons. Input material: blood. The source is a woman aged 50 to 65 in good health.

The chain combines TRBV5-4 with TRBJ1-4; D is ambiguous. V dropped 0 bases and J dropped 1 base, with 13 bases sitting between them. The CDR3 spans 17 residues. Germline CDR1 reads SGHNT; CDR2 reads YYREEE (reference sequence). The CDR3 region has the DNA TGTGCCAGCAGCTTGGGTACCCTCCGGGGAACTAATGAAAAACTGTTTTTT. The encoded protein is CASSLGTLRGTNEKLFF. The variable domain in full, completed from reference TRBV5-4 and TRBJ1-4, reads ETGVTQSPTHLIKTRGQQVTLRCSSQSGHNTVSWYQQALGQGPQFIFQYYREEENGRGNFPPRFSGLQFPNYSSELNVNALELDDSALYLCASSLGTLRGTNEKLFFGSGTQLSVL.

This chain connects TRBV28 to TRBJ2-3, with 10 bases that match TRBD2. The germline CDR1 and CDR2 sequences are MDHEN and SYDVKM. The ends lost 2 bases at V and 4 bases at J; junction bases unmatched: 15. There are 19 residues in the CDR3. CDR3 nucleotide sequence: TGTGCCAGCAGTTTACTGATGAGGGAGTCTAGCGGGAGCGCAGATACGCAGTATTTT. The encoded protein is CASSLLMRESSGSADTQYF. The variable domain in full, with the rest retrieved from reference TRBV28 and TRBJ2-3, is DVKVTQSSRYLVKRTGEKVFLECVQDMDHENMFWYRQDPGLGLRLIYFSYDVKMKEKGDIPEGYSVSREKKERFSLILESASTNQTSMYLCASSLLMRESSGSADTQYFGPGTRLTVL.

The rearrangement links TRBV29-1 to TRBJ1-2; perhaps TRBD1 as D (6 bases). Trimming took 5 bases from V and 4 from J, leaving 14 bases between them. CDR3 length: 13 residues. CDR1 and CDR2 (germline): SQVTM, ANQGSEA. CDR3 amino acids: CSVLDRMGYGYTF. The CDR3 DNA sequence: TGCAGCGTTTTAGACAGGATGGGCTATGGCTACACCTTC.

The chain has TRBV5-1 and TRBJ2-2, with 10 bases that match TRBD1. The CDR3 loop spans 15 amino acids. The V and J ends lost 5 bases and 3 bases, in that order; junction bases with no gene match: 4. The germline V gene encodes CDR1 SGHRS and CDR2 YFSETQ. The CDR3: CASSVTGGDTGELFF. CDR3 DNA sequence: TGCGCCAGCAGTGTGACAGGGGGCGACACCGGGGAGCTGTTTTTT. The whole variable domain, remainder taken from reference TRBV5-1 and TRBJ2-2, is KAGVTQTPRYLIKTRGQQVTLSCSPISGHRSVSWYQQTPGQGLQFLFEYFSETQRNKGNFPGRFSGRQFSNSRSEMNVSTLELGDSALYLCASSVTGGDTGELFFGEGSRLTVL.

The V call is TRBV5-1, the J call TRBJ1-5; D is uncertain. Per the germline V gene, CDR1 is SGHRS and CDR2 is YFSETQ. This CDR3 has 14 amino acids. Trimming took off 4 bases at V and 5 bases at J, with 13 bases between the two ends. CDR3 coding DNA: TGCGCCAGCAGCCTGTCCGGCAGCGATCAGCCCCAGCATTTT. This codes for CASSLSGSDQPQHF. Full variable domain (rest looked up from reference TRBV5-1 and TRBJ1-5): KAGVTQTPRYLIKTRGQQVTLSCSPISGHRSVSWYQQTPGQGLQFLFEYFSETQRNKGNFPGRFSGRQFSNSRSEMNVSTLELGDSALYLCASSLSGSDQPQHFGDGTRLSIL.

The chain couples TRBV19 to TRBJ2-7; D unresolved. Trimming took off 2 bases at V and 2 bases at J, with 7 bases between the two ends. The CDR3 runs 13 residues. Germline CDR1 is LNHDA and CDR2 is SQIVND (reference sequence). CDR3 nucleotide sequence: TGTGCCAGTAGTATAAGCCGTGCCTACGAGCAGTACTTC. Its protein is CASSISRAYEQYF. The full variable domain, its missing parts supplied by reference TRBV19 and TRBJ2-7, is DGGITQSPKYLFRKEGQNVTLSCEQNLNHDAMYWYRQDPGQGLRLIYYSQIVNDFQKGDIAEGYSVSREKKESFPLTVTSAQKNPTAFYLCASSISRAYEQYFGPGTRLTVT.

The chain is built from TRBV10-3 and TRBJ1-6; the D is unclear. The CDR3 is 14 amino acids. Germline CDR1 is ENHRY and CDR2 is SYGVKD. V shed 6 bases and J shed 16 bases, with 22 bases lying between them. CDR3 in DNA: TGTGCCATCAGGCACGAGACCGACGGACTCCCGCTCCACTTT. This encodes CAIRHETDGLPLHF.

The V call is TRBV6-5, the J call TRBJ2-1, with D perhaps matching TRBD2 (5 bases). Trimming took 6 bases from V and 8 from J, leaving 14 bases between them. This CDR3 contains 13 residues. Germline V gives CDR1 MNHEY, CDR2 SVGAGI. The CDR3 DNA reads TGTGCCAGCAGCTTGGACTTATGGTATGAGCAGTTCTTC. This translates into CASSLDLWYEQFF.

The chain employs TRBV4-3 and TRBJ1-2; 8 positions agree with TRBD1. The CDR3 has 15 residues. V shed 0 bases and J 8 bases; nucleotides not matched to a gene: 8. Germline CDR1 LGHNA, CDR2 YSLEER. The CDR3 is CASSQEVGQEAGYTF. CDR3 coding DNA: TGCGCCAGCAGCCAAGAGGTGGGACAGGAAGCAGGCTACACCTTC.

The chain uses TRBV5-1 and TRBJ1-4; D unresolved. The germline CDR1 and CDR2 sequences are SGHRS and YFSETQ. The CDR3 covers 14 residues. V lost 4 bases and J lost 5, with 12 bases in between. The CDR3 loop reads CASSDGRINEKLFF. Here the CDR3 DNA reads TGCGCCAGCAGCGATGGACGGATAAATGAAAAACTGTTTTTT.

This clone was seen repeatedly, ten times or more. The genes are TRBV7-9 and TRBJ1-2, with a possible D match to TRBD1 (5 bases). The germline CDR1 and CDR2 sequences are SEHNR and FQNEAQ (reference sequence). Between the trimmed V and J ends, which lost 3 bases and 4 bases, there was a span of 9 bases. The CDR3 covers 13 residues. CDR3 DNA sequence: TGTGCCAGCAGCTTGGGACGGATCTATGGCTACACCTTC. This sequence encodes CASSLGRIYGYTF.

This clone has only one observation. Sequence at one end of the junction differs from germline and may be a read error. The chain carries TRBV18 and TRBJ2-3; no reliable D call. Germline V lookup: CDR1 KGHSH, CDR2 LQKENI. There are 14 residues in the CDR3. The CDR3 bases are TGTGCCATCTCACCAACCGGTTACACAGATACGCAGTATTTT. It translates to CAISPTGYTDTQYF.

The gene calls are TRBV29-1 and TRBJ1-1, with TRBD1 as a possible D gene (6 bases). The CDR3 contains 12 residues. The ends were cut back, 5 bases at V and 5 bases at J, with 12 bases in the middle. Germline lookup yields CDR1 SQVTM and CDR2 ANQGSEA. The CDR3 nucleotides are TGCAGCGTTTTCCGGGGGACAACTGAAGCTTTCTTT. This sequence encodes CSVFRGTTEAFF.

V usage is TRBV11-2 and J usage is TRBJ2-2, with 7 bases that match TRBD1. The ends lost 4 bases at V and 6 bases at J; junction bases unmatched: 5. The CDR3 contains 14 residues. The germline V gene has CDR1 SGHAT and CDR2 FQNNGV. The CDR3 is CASSSLGGSGELFF. CDR3 DNA: TGTGCCAGCAGCTCTTTAGGGGGCTCCGGGGAGCTGTTTTTT. The full variable domain, its missing parts supplied by reference TRBV11-2 and TRBJ2-2, is EAGVAQSPRYKIIEKRQSVAFWCNPISGHATLYWYQQILGQGPKLLIQFQNNGVVDDSQLPKDRFSAERLKGVDSTLKIQPAKLEDSAVYLCASSSLGGSGELFFGEGSRLTVL.

V and J are TRBV4-3 and TRBJ2-7; maybe TRBD1 (6 bases). The CDR3 is made up of 15 amino acids. V was clipped by 4 bases and J by 4 bases, with 17 bases between them. Germline V gene lookup returns CDR1 LGHNA and CDR2 YSLEER. CDR3 sequence: CASSRTDDRWYEQYF. The CDR3 DNA reads TGCGCCAGCAGCCGGACCGATGACAGGTGGTACGAGCAGTACTTC.

The table lists this clone with a count of one. V and J are TRBV19 and TRBJ1-1, with no clear D. Germline V lookup: CDR1 LNHDA, CDR2 SQIVND (reference sequence). V was trimmed by 1 base and J by 7 bases, leaving 4 bases between them. This CDR3 contains 11 residues. CDR3 sequence reads: CASSIANEAFF. In nucleotides, the CDR3 is TGTGCCAGTAGTATAGCGAATGAAGCTTTCTTT.

The genes are TRBV28 and TRBJ1-2, with D unresolved. This CDR3 comprises 13 residues. With 2 bases removed from V and 2 bases from J, the gap between germline ends came to 6 bases. Germline CDR1 reads MDHEN; CDR2 reads SYDVKM. CDR3 amino acids: CASSLRQNYGYTF. CDR3 in DNA: TGTGCCAGCAGTTTACGGCAAAACTATGGCTACACCTTC.

This sequence joins TRBV5-4 and TRBJ2-1, with a possible D match to TRBD1 (6 bases). The V gene lost 2 bases and the J gene lost 2 bases, with 20 bases spanning the gap. Germline CDR1 reads SGHNT; CDR2 reads YYREEE (reference sequence). The CDR3 is 18 residues long. The CDR3 reads CASSFGGSRAGAYNEQFF. The CDR3 DNA sequence: TGTGCCAGCAGCTTCGGAGGCTCTAGGGCAGGGGCCTACAATGAGCAGTTCTTC.

This clone appeared a few times. This sequence joins TRBV4-3 and TRBJ1-2, with D maybe TRBD1 (5 bases). The CDR3 is 14 residues long. Per germline, CDR1 LGHNA and CDR2 YSLEER. V shed 0 bases and J shed 2 bases, with 7 bases lying between them. DNA for the CDR3: TGCGCCAGCAGCCAAGATCGACAGAACTATGGCTACACCTTC. Protein sequence: CASSQDRQNYGYTF.

The table lists this clone with a count of one. The V and J genes are TRBV7-2 and TRBJ1-2, with D tentatively TRBD1 (5 bases). V was trimmed by 6 bases and J by 3 bases, leaving 20 bases between them. This CDR3 region has 16 residues. The germline CDR1 and CDR2 sequences are SGHTA and FQGNSA. DNA of the CDR3: TGTGCCAGCAGGTATTTCGGGACTCAGGCGGACTATGGCTACACCTTC. It specifies CASRYFGTQADYGYTF.

The V and J genes are TRBV28 and TRBJ1-1; D call uncertain. The CDR3 has 12 residues. Trimming pared 5 bases from V and 4 bases from J, leaving 8 bases between. CDR1 and CDR2 from the germline V gene are MDHEN and SYDVKM. CDR3 DNA: TGTGCCAGCAGTGAAACCGTCACTGAAGCTTTCTTT. This encodes CASSETVTEAFF.

This clone is a singleton in its sample. In DNA, the CDR3 is TGCGCCAGCAGCCCAAGCCACGGCCAGGGGGTATACGAGCAGTACTTC. It yields the protein CASSPSHGQGVYEQYF. The gene calls are TRBV5-1 and TRBJ2-7; 7 bases match TRBD1. The V segment lost 4 bases and the J segment 4 bases; nucleotides outside the gene matches: 14. Germline V gene data show CDR1 as SGHRS and CDR2 as YFSETQ. CDR3 size: 16 residues.

The chain joins TRBV13 to TRBJ1-1; TRBD1 might be the D (5 bases). This CDR3 has 14 amino acids. The germline CDR1 and CDR2 sequences are PRHDT and FYEKMQ (reference sequence). V was cut by 5 bases and J by 4 bases, with 14 bases left in between. This CDR3 reads CASSTTLGVTEAFF. DNA for the CDR3: TGTGCCAGCAGCACCACCTTAGGGGTCACTGAAGCTTTCTTT. The complete variable domain, with remaining parts taken from reference TRBV13 and TRBJ1-1, reads AAGVIQSPRHLIKEKRETATLKCYPIPRHDTVYWYQQGPGQDPQFLISFYEKMQSDKGSIPDRFSAQQFSDYHSELNMSSLELGDSALYFCASSTTLGVTEAFFGQGTRLTVV.

A single count supports this clone. The J gene is TRBJ2-3, the V gene TRBV5-4, with D unresolved. The CDR3 extends over 16 amino acids. Trimming removed 0 bases from V and 4 bases from J, with 15 bases in between. The germline V gene has CDR1 SGHNT and CDR2 YYREEE (reference sequence). DNA for the CDR3: TGTGCCAGCAGCTTGGCACCGGCCCCCCTGGCAGATACGCAGTATTTT. Translated: CASSLAPAPLADTQYF.

This chain links TRBV6-6 with TRBJ1-3; possible D gene TRBD1, 5 bases. V gave up 7 bases and J gave up 0 bases, with 13 bases separating them. The CDR3 has 15 residues. Germline assignment: CDR1 MNHNY and CDR2 SVGAGI (reference sequence). DNA of the CDR3: TGTGCCAGCACCACCCGGGGCCCCTCTGGAAACACCATATATTTT. Protein sequence: CASTTRGPSGNTIYF.

V and J are TRBV6-2 or TRBV6-3 and TRBJ2-1, with D perhaps matching TRBD2 (6 bases). The CDR3 contains 15 residues. The germline V gene encodes CDR1 MNHEY and CDR2 SVGEGT. Trimming pared 5 bases from V and 3 bases from J, leaving 14 bases between. CDR3 region: CASSTMEGNYNEQFF. The CDR3 region has the DNA TGTGCCAGCAGTACCATGGAGGGAAACTACAATGAGCAGTTCTTC.

This clone has more than one count but fewer than ten. V usage is TRBV5-4 and J usage is TRBJ2-7; possibly TRBD2 for D (7 bases). Germline assignment: CDR1 SGHNT and CDR2 YYREEE (reference sequence). V lost 2 bases, J lost 0 bases, and 12 bases lay in between. This CDR3 is built from 15 residues. The CDR3 DNA reads as TGTGCCAGCAGCTTTCTCGGGGGGCGCTCCTACGAGCAGTACTTC. Its protein product is CASSFLGGRSYEQYF.

This clone was seen only once. The gene calls are TRBV28 and TRBJ1-1, with D hard to call. The V gene lost 6 bases and the J gene lost 4 bases, with 18 bases spanning the gap. In germline, CDR1 is MDHEN, CDR2 SYDVKM. The CDR3 has 15 residues. CDR3 residues: CASRSWEGSRTEAFF. The CDR3 DNA is TGTGCCAGCAGATCTTGGGAAGGGAGTCGCACTGAAGCTTTCTTT.

V and J are TRBV11-2 and TRBJ1-1, with D possibly TRBD1 on 5 matching bases. CDR3 length: 12 amino acids. CDR1 and CDR2 (germline): SGHAT, FQNNGV. The ends were cut back, 3 bases at V and 10 bases at J, with 12 bases in the middle. CDR3 amino acids: CASSFVHGGAFF. The DNA for the CDR3 is TGTGCCAGCAGCTTTGTTCATGGGGGAGCTTTCTTT.

This clone appeared once. J is TRBJ2-2 and V is TRBV9; no reliable D call. This CDR3 region has 16 residues. Germline V gene data show CDR1 as SGDLS and CDR2 as YYNGEE. V was trimmed by 4 bases and J by 6 bases, leaving 19 bases between them. In DNA form, the CDR3 reads TGTGCCAGCAGCCCTCCCCTTCTCGGCATCCCCGGGGAGCTGTTTTTT. Its protein is CASSPPLLGIPGELFF.

CDR3 in amino acids: CASSPERLPFTDTQYF. In DNA, the CDR3 is TGTGCCAGCAGTCCAGAGAGGCTTCCCTTCACAGATACGCAGTATTTT. The J gene is TRBJ2-3, the V gene TRBV2; D is unresolved. CDR3 size: 16 residues. The V gene lost 5 bases and the J gene lost 2 bases, with 17 bases spanning the gap. The germline V gene encodes CDR1 SNHLY and CDR2 FYNNEI.

This clone has only a few counts. V and J are TRBV27 and TRBJ2-2, with a tentative D call TRBD2 (5 bases). The length of the CDR3 is 17 residues. Germline V gives CDR1 MNHEY, CDR2 SMNVEV (reference sequence). Trimming removed 1 base from V and 1 base from J, with 13 bases in between. Here the CDR3 DNA reads TGTGCCAGCAGTTTATTGGTGGGAGAAGGGAACACCGGGGAGCTGTTTTTT. Translating it yields CASSLLVGEGNTGELFF.